This entry concerns a single TCR beta chain. The germline V and J ends were trimmed by 3 bases and 2 bases, with 11 bases remaining between them. Germline V lookup: CDR1 SGHTA, CDR2 FQGNSA. The CDR3 consists of 14 residues. The data were obtained in a study of blood T cell repertoires in COVID-19. In the study overall: COVID-19 samples, acute and convalescent, were from the United States, Italy and Spain.

Libraries were prepared by immunoSEQ multiplex PCR; TCRdb keeps only in-frame clonotypes and omits some of them. This table holds roughly 180,000 clones, roughly 80% found once. The clonotype comes from a man aged 55-75 years with active or convalescent COVID-19. The gene calls are TRBV7-2 and TRBJ2-7; maybe TRBD1 (5 bases). Sequencing was done on a sample of peripheral blood. CDR3: CASSFQGSTYEQYF. The CDR3 nucleotides are TGTGCCAGCAGCTTCCAGGGCTCAACCTACGAGCAGTACTTC.